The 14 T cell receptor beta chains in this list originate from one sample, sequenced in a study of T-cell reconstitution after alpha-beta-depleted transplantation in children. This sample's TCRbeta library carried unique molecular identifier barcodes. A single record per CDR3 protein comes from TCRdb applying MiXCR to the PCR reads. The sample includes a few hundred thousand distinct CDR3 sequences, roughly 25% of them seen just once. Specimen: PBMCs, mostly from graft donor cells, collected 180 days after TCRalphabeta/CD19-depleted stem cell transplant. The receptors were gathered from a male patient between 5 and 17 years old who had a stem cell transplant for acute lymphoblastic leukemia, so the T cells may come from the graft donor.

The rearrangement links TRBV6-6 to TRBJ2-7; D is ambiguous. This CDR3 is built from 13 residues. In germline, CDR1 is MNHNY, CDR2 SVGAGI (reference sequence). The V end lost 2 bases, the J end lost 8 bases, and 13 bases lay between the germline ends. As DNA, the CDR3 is TGTGCCAGCAGTTACAATTCGATCGGGCAGCAGTACTTC. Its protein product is CASSYNSIGQQYF.

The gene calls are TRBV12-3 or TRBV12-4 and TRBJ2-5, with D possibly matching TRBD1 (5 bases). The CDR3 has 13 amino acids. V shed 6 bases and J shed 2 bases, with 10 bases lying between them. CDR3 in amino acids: CASSRQTQETQYF. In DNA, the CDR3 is TGTGCCAGCAGCAGACAGACACAAGAGACCCAGTACTTC.

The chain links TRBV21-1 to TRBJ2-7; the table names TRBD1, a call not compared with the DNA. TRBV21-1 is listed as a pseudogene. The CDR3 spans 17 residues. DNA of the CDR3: TGTGCCAGCAGCACACTAAAAGCGGGGTCCGGGGACCACGAGCAGTACTTC. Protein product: CASSTLKAGSGDHEQYF.

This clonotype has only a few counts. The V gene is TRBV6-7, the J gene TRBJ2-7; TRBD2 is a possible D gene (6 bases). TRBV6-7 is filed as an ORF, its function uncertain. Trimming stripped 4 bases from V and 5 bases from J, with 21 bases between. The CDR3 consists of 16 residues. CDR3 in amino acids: CASSSPCRGSRHEQYF. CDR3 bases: TGTGCCAGCAGTTCCCCATGCCGGGGGTCAAGGCACGAGCAGTACTTC.

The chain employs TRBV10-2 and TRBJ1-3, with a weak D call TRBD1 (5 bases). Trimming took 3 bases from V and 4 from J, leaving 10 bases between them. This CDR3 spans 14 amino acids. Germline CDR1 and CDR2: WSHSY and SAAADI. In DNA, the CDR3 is TGCGCCAGCAGTGATGGGACCAGAGGAAACACCATATATTTT. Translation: CASSDGTRGNTIYF.

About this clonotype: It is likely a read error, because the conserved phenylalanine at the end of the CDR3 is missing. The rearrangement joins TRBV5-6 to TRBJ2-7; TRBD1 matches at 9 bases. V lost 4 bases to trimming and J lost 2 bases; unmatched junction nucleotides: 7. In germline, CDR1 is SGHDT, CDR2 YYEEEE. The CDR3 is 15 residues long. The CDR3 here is CASSAGTGKPYEQYY. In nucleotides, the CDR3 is TGTGCCAGCAGCGCCGGGACAGGGAAGCCCTACGAGCAGTACTAC.

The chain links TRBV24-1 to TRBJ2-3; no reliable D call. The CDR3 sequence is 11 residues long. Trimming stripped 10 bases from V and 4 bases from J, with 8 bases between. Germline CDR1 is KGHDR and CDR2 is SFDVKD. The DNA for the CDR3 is TGTGCCACGGCTGTCGCAGATACGCAGTATTTT. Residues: CATAVADTQYF.

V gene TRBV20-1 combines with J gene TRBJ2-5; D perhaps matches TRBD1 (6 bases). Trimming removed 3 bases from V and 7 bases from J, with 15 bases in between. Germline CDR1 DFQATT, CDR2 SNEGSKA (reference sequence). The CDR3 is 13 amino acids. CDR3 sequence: CSASGQGLWTQYF. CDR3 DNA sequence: TGCAGTGCTAGCGGGCAGGGGCTATGGACCCAGTACTTC.

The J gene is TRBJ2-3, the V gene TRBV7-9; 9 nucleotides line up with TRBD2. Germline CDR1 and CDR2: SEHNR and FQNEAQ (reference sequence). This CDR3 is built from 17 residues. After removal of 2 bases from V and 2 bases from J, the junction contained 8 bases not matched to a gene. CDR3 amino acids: CASSLWLAGTITDTQYF. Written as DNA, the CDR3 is TGTGCCAGCAGCTTATGGCTAGCGGGGACCATCACAGATACGCAGTATTTT.

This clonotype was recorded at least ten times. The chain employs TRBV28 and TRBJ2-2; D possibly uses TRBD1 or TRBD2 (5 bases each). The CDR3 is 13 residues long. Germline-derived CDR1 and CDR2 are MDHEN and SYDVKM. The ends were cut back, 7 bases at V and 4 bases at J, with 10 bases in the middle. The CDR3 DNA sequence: TGTGCCAGCACCCTGGGGGTCACCGGGGAGCTGTTTTTT. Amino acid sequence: CASTLGVTGELFF.

CDR3 protein: CASSNSLGLAGFYEQYF. In DNA form, the CDR3 reads TGTGCCAGCAGTAACTCATTAGGACTAGCGGGGTTCTACGAGCAGTACTTC. The V call is TRBV12-3 or TRBV12-4, the J call TRBJ2-7, with 12 bases aligning to TRBD2. The V gene end was trimmed by 5 bases and the J gene end by 3 bases; junction bases not matched to a gene: 11. There are 17 residues in the CDR3.

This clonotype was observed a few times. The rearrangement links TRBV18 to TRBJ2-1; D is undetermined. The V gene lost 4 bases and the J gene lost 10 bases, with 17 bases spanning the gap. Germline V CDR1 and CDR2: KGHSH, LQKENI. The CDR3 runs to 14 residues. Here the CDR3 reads CASSHSEPPWEQFF. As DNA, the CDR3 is TGTGCCAGCTCACACTCGGAGCCGCCGTGGGAGCAGTTCTTC.

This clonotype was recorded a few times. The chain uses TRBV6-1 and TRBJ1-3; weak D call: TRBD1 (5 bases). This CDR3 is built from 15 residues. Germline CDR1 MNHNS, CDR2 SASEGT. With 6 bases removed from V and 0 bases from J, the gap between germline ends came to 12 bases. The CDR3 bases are TGTGCCAGCAGGGGGGACGCCAGCTCTGGAAACACCATATATTTT. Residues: CASRGDASSGNTIYF.

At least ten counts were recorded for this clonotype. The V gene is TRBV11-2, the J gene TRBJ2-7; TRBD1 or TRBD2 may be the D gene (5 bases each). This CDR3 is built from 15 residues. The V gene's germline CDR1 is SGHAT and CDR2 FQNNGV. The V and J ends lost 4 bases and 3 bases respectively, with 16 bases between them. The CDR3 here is CASSSDLWGRYEQYF. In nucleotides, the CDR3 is TGTGCCAGCAGCTCCGATTTATGGGGACGCTACGAGCAGTACTTC.